These T cell receptor beta chains were read from a single sample in a study of naive and memory T cell subsets. Via MiXCR, TCRdb re-called the UMI-ligation and nested PCR reads, giving one row per CDR3 protein. The table has roughly 130,000 distinct CDR3 sequences, approximately 37% seen once. What was sequenced was central memory CD4+ T cells from blood. All receptors come from a human donor in good health. Both conserved end residues are part of each CDR3. The order of the fields is V gene, J gene, D gene, clone size, CDR3 protein, CDR3 DNA. A D gene is named only where the DNA matches it firmly. The listing skips clone size in some rows; elsewhere it reads once, few, many or a size class.

v_call: TRBV19; j_call: TRBJ2-7; d_call: .; clone_size: few; cdr3_aa: CASGFGAKGGEQYF; cdr3_nt: TGTGCCAGTGGCTTCGGGGCAAAAGGAGGCGAGCAGTACTTC
v_call: TRBV7-2; j_call: TRBJ2-3; d_call: .; clone_size: .; cdr3_aa: CASSFYTDTQYF; cdr3_nt: TGTGCCAGCAGTTTTTACACAGATACGCAGTATTTT
v_call: TRBV12-3/TRBV12-4; j_call: TRBJ1-5; d_call: .; clone_size: .; cdr3_aa: CASSLRQERNQPQHF; cdr3_nt: TGTGCCAGCAGTCTTCGACAGGAAAGGAATCAGCCCCAGCATTTT
v_call: TRBV20-1; j_call: TRBJ1-2; d_call: .; clone_size: few; cdr3_aa: CSARYPNLDIPSGGYTF; cdr3_nt: TGCAGTGCTAGATATCCCAACCTGGACATTCCTAGTGGCGGCTACACCTTC
v_call: TRBV7-2; j_call: TRBJ1-2; d_call: .; clone_size: .; cdr3_aa: CASSSRRGTDGYTF; cdr3_nt: TGTGCCAGCAGCTCTCGACGAGGGACGGATGGCTACACCTTC
v_call: TRBV5-1; j_call: TRBJ1-1; d_call: .; clone_size: .; cdr3_aa: CASSNRPKNTEAFF; cdr3_nt: TGCGCCAGCAGCAACCGTCCTAAGAACACTGAAGCTTTCTTT
v_call: TRBV7-6; j_call: TRBJ1-5; d_call: .; clone_size: .; cdr3_aa: CASSVDRDQPQHF; cdr3_nt: TGTGCCAGCAGCGTTGACAGAGATCAGCCCCAGCATTTT
v_call: TRBV11-1; j_call: TRBJ2-7; d_call: .; clone_size: few; cdr3_aa: CASSLTSFAFFEQYF; cdr3_nt: TGTGCCAGCAGCTTAACGTCGTTTGCCTTTTTCGAGCAGTACTTC
v_call: TRBV11-2; j_call: TRBJ2-7; d_call: .; clone_size: once; cdr3_aa: CASSFSNYEQYF; cdr3_nt: TGTGCCAGCAGCTTCTCTAACTACGAGCAGTACTTC
v_call: TRBV28; j_call: TRBJ1-6; d_call: .; clone_size: .; cdr3_aa: CASSLGTLYNSPLHF; cdr3_nt: TGTGCCAGCAGTTTAGGGACCCTCTATAATTCACCCCTCCACTTT
v_call: TRBV10-3; j_call: TRBJ2-1; d_call: .; clone_size: few; cdr3_aa: CAISDKRDNEQFF; cdr3_nt: TGTGCCATCAGCGACAAACGGGACAATGAGCAGTTCTTC
v_call: TRBV7-3; j_call: TRBJ2-1; d_call: .; clone_size: few; cdr3_aa: CASSLTPTVNEQFF; cdr3_nt: TGTGCCAGCAGCTTAACCCCGACAGTTAATGAGCAGTTCTTC
v_call: TRBV30; j_call: TRBJ2-4; d_call: .; clone_size: .; cdr3_aa: CAWQTRGKNIQYF; cdr3_nt: TGTGCCTGGCAGACCAGAGGCAAAAACATTCAGTACTTC
v_call: TRBV6-2/TRBV6-3; j_call: TRBJ2-5; d_call: .; clone_size: .; cdr3_aa: CASSYGWQTSRETQYF; cdr3_nt: TGTGCCAGCAGTTACGGGTGGCAGACCTCCCGGGAGACCCAGTACTTC
v_call: TRBV2; j_call: TRBJ2-1; d_call: TRBD2; clone_size: .; cdr3_aa: CASSELAGVSEQFF; cdr3_nt: TGTGCCAGCAGTGAACTAGCGGGAGTGAGTGAGCAGTTCTTC
v_call: TRBV5-1; j_call: TRBJ1-4; d_call: .; clone_size: .; cdr3_aa: CASSLGSLGTTNEKLFF; cdr3_nt: TGCGCCAGCAGCTTGGGCTCCCTCGGAACAACTAATGAAAAACTGTTTTTT
v_call: TRBV20-1; j_call: TRBJ2-7; d_call: TRBD1; clone_size: many; cdr3_aa: CSAGGAYEQYF; cdr3_nt: TGCAGTGCAGGGGGCGCCTACGAGCAGTACTTC
v_call: TRBV27; j_call: TRBJ2-1; d_call: TRBD2; clone_size: .; cdr3_aa: CASTLTSGTNNEQFF; cdr3_nt: TGTGCCAGCACTTTGACTAGCGGGACTAACAATGAGCAGTTCTTC
v_call: TRBV14; j_call: TRBJ2-5; d_call: .; clone_size: .; cdr3_aa: CASSRGGTAETQYF; cdr3_nt: TGTGCCAGCAGCCGAGGCGGGACAGCGGAGACCCAGTACTTC
v_call: TRBV5-1; j_call: TRBJ2-1; d_call: TRBD2; clone_size: .; cdr3_aa: CASSRLTSGRGPEQFF; cdr3_nt: TGCGCCAGCAGCCGCCTGACTAGCGGGAGGGGGCCTGAGCAGTTCTTC
v_call: TRBV24-1; j_call: TRBJ2-2; d_call: TRBD2; clone_size: .; cdr3_aa: CATSDFGLAGGTGELFF; cdr3_nt: TGTGCCACCAGTGATTTCGGACTAGCGGGAGGGACCGGGGAGCTGTTTTTT
v_call: TRBV19; j_call: TRBJ1-2; d_call: .; clone_size: .; cdr3_aa: CASSNRDYGYTF; cdr3_nt: TGTGCCAGTAGTAATCGGGACTATGGCTACACCTTC
v_call: TRBV6-2/TRBV6-3; j_call: TRBJ1-4; d_call: TRBD1; clone_size: .; cdr3_aa: CASSYRPTGWDEKLFF; cdr3_nt: TGTGCCAGCAGTTACCGACCGACAGGGTGGGATGAAAAACTGTTTTTT
v_call: TRBV20-1; j_call: TRBJ2-2; d_call: TRBD2; clone_size: .; cdr3_aa: CSARIAGANTGELFF; cdr3_nt: TGCAGTGCTAGAATAGCGGGAGCGAACACCGGGGAGCTGTTTTTT